The present TCR beta chain was sequenced within a study of CD8+CD57+ T cells in acquired aplastic anemia. Study-wide context: Average DNA yield from sorted CD4+ and CD8+ cells was approximately 3 ug. Points from the study as a whole: Approximately 29 was the count of CD8+ CDR3 sequences that patients shared with controls.

For sequencing, patients were chosen who had shown expansion of CD8+CD57+ cells by flow cytometry. The cohort consisted entirely of patients having severe acquired aplastic anemia. Patient blood was sampled before any therapy had been received. A remark on this clonotype: What it recognizes is unknown.

This CDR3 comprises 12 residues. The germline V gene has CDR1 SGHTA and CDR2 FQGNSA. V was shortened by 2 bases and J by 8 bases, with 9 bases between the two germline ends. Genomic DNA was employed as the template in profiling TCR beta VDJ and CDR3. MiXCR, run by TCRdb on the reads, gives a single entry per CDR3 protein. The sample records approximately 130,000 distinct CDR3 sequences, about 60% being singletons. The sample comprised sorted CD4+, CD8+, or CD8+CD57+ T cells (not recorded which) from PBMCs. The clonotype was recovered from a human donor with aplastic anemia. The chain employs TRBV7-2 and TRBJ1-2; no reliable D call. DNA for the CDR3: TGTGCCAGCAGCTTACCGGGTCGCGGCTACACCTTC. This translates into CASSLPGRGYTF.